A single sample gave rise to the 26 T cell receptor beta chains below, sequenced in a study of T cell responses to AZD1222 COVID-19 vaccine. Some clones are missing from TCRdb's copy, which holds only in-frame ones; the method was immunoSEQ multiplex PCR. The sample lists approximately 180,000 clones, almost 90% seen once, with 6% to 8.5% in the top ten. Sequences were derived from peripheral blood, sampled on day 0 of AZD1222 vaccination. The receptor set was obtained from an adult in good health.

This sequence joins TRBV5-1 and TRBJ1-2, with D unclear. V was clipped by 0 bases and J by 3 bases, with 6 bases between them. The length of the CDR3 is 13 residues. The V gene's germline CDR1 is SGHRS and CDR2 YFSETQ. The CDR3, as DNA: TGCGCCAGCAGCTTGGGCCAGGACTATGGCTACACCTTC. Translation: CASSLGQDYGYTF.

CDR3 bases: TGTGCCAGCTCCCACAGATTTCAGAACACTGAAGCTTTCTTT. Amino acid sequence: CASSHRFQNTEAFF. The V gene is TRBV18, the J gene TRBJ1-1; D call uncertain. The CDR3 sequence is 14 residues long. V shed 6 bases and J shed 1 base, with 12 bases lying between them. Germline loops: CDR1 KGHSH, CDR2 LQKENI.

This CDR3 reads CASSQARFMENYGYTF. The CDR3 DNA follows: TGCGCCAGCAGCCAAGCCCGTTTCATGGAAAACTATGGCTACACCTTC. V gene TRBV4-3 combines with J gene TRBJ1-2; D is ambiguous. In germline, CDR1 is LGHNA, CDR2 YSLEER. CDR3 length: 16 amino acids. The germline V and J ends were trimmed by 1 base and 2 bases, with 14 bases remaining between them.

The chain has TRBV21-1 and TRBJ1-5. TRBV21-1 is annotated as a pseudogene. The CDR3 runs to 11 residues. The CDR3: CASSRDQPQHF. The DNA of the CDR3 is TGTGCCAGCAGCAGAGATCAGCCCCAGCATTTT.

This rearrangement joins TRBV6-6 to TRBJ1-2; D perhaps matches TRBD1 (6 bases). There are 13 residues in the CDR3. Germline assignment: CDR1 MNHNY and CDR2 SVGAGI (reference sequence). Trimming took 6 bases from V and 6 from J, leaving 14 bases between them. The CDR3 DNA follows: TGTGCCAGCAGACCACAGGGCTACGATGGCTACACCTTC. Its translation is CASRPQGYDGYTF.

The chain recombines TRBV7-3 with TRBJ1-1; D is perhaps TRBD1 (5 bases). The V and J ends lost 0 bases and 3 bases respectively, with 8 bases between them. This CDR3 has 14 residues. In germline, CDR1 is SGHTA, CDR2 FQGTGA. Here the CDR3 reads CASSLTGAHTEAFF. In nucleotides, the CDR3 is TGTGCCAGCAGCTTAACCGGGGCCCACACTGAAGCTTTCTTT.

V usage is TRBV12-3 or TRBV12-4 and J usage is TRBJ1-5; D unresolved. This CDR3 has 13 residues. Trimming took 8 bases from V and 1 from J, leaving 9 bases between them. Written as DNA, the CDR3 is TGTGCCAGCGGGCAAGGAAGCAATCAGCCCCAGCATTTT. Protein sequence: CASGQGSNQPQHF.

V usage is TRBV6-5 and J usage is TRBJ1-3; D call uncertain. This CDR3 contains 15 residues. V was shortened by 0 bases and J by 0 bases, with 6 bases between the two germline ends. Per germline, CDR1 MNHEY and CDR2 SVGAGI. The CDR3 here is CASSYSRVSGNTIYF. CDR3 nucleotide sequence: TGTGCCAGCAGTTACTCCCGTGTCTCTGGAAACACCATATATTTT.

The sample holds a few counts of this clone. V usage is TRBV6-1 and J usage is TRBJ1-6; no definite D call. V lost 6 bases, J lost 9 bases, and 15 bases lay in between. The germline V gene encodes CDR1 MNHNS and CDR2 SASEGT. This CDR3 contains 14 residues. CDR3 sequence: CASSLGRVGSPLHF. Written as DNA, the CDR3 is TGTGCCAGCAGCCTCGGACGGGTGGGTTCACCCCTCCACTTT.

The chain's CDR3 is CASSLAKWGTEAFF. The CDR3 coding sequence is TGCGCCAGCAGCTTGGCCAAATGGGGCACTGAAGCTTTCTTT. This sequence joins TRBV5-1 and TRBJ1-1; D unresolved. From germline, CDR1 is SGHRS and CDR2 YFSETQ. The V end lost 0 bases, the J end lost 4 bases, and 10 bases lay between the germline ends. This CDR3 region has 14 residues.

This chain connects TRBV29-1 to TRBJ1-5; 8 nucleotides line up with TRBD1. This CDR3 is 13 amino acids long. Trimming cost V 6 bases and J 4 bases; bases outside gene matches: 5. Germline V gene sequence: CDR1 SQVTM, CDR2 ANQGSEA. CDR3 residues: CSVADRANQPQHF. The CDR3 DNA is TGCAGCGTGGCGGACAGGGCTAATCAGCCCCAGCATTTT.

The rearrangement uses TRBV29-1 and TRBJ1-1, with 7 positions matching TRBD1. In germline, CDR1 is SQVTM, CDR2 ANQGSEA. With V trimmed by 7 bases and J by 7 bases, 3 bases remained unmatched. The CDR3 extends over 10 amino acids. The CDR3 DNA follows: TGCAGCGGAGGGGACAGTGAAGCTTTCTTT. The encoded protein is CSGGDSEAFF. Full variable domain (rest looked up from reference TRBV29-1 and TRBJ1-1): SAVISQKPSRDICQRGTSLTIQCQVDSQVTMMFWYRQQPGQSLTLIATANQGSEATYESGFVIDKFPISRPNLTFSTLTVSNMSPEDSSIYLCSGGDSEAFFGQGTRLTVV.

This chain joins TRBV7-8 and TRBJ2-7, with D hard to call. The CDR3 contains 14 residues. With 3 bases removed from V and 3 bases from J, the gap between germline ends came to 12 bases. Per the germline V gene, CDR1 is SGHVS and CDR2 is FQNEAQ. The DNA for the CDR3 is TGTGCCAGCAGCTTTACAGTAATGATCTACGAGCAGTACTTC. Protein: CASSFTVMIYEQYF.

This chain links TRBV7-3 with TRBJ2-5, with a weak D call TRBD1 (6 bases). The CDR3 spans 15 residues. From germline, CDR1 is SGHTA and CDR2 FQGTGA. Trimming pared 0 bases from V and 5 bases from J, leaving 13 bases between. The CDR3 loop reads CASSLTPTGLETQYF. CDR3 DNA: TGTGCCAGCAGCTTAACGCCCACAGGGTTGGAGACCCAGTACTTC.

V is TRBV28 and J is TRBJ1-5, with a weak D call TRBD1 (6 bases). Germline V lookup: CDR1 MDHEN, CDR2 SYDVKM. The CDR3 spans 14 residues. The V gene lost 6 bases and the J gene lost 4 bases, with 13 bases spanning the gap. CDR3 residues: CASRSQGTNQPQHF. CDR3 nucleotide sequence: TGTGCCAGCAGATCACAGGGAACTAATCAGCCCCAGCATTTT.

V gene TRBV5-4 combines with J gene TRBJ2-3, with 8 bases that match TRBD2. Germline V CDR1 and CDR2: SGHNT, YYREEE (reference sequence). The J segment lost 0 bases and the V segment lost 4 bases, leaving 4 bases of the junction unmatched. The length of the CDR3 is 15 residues. The CDR3 reads CASSVGLVSTDTQYF. Written as DNA, the CDR3 is TGTGCCAGCAGCGTGGGACTAGTGAGCACAGATACGCAGTATTTT.

The chain links TRBV6-2 or TRBV6-3 to TRBJ1-1; D is unresolved. CDR1 and CDR2 (germline): MNHEY, SVGEGT. With 6 bases removed from V and 3 bases from J, the gap between germline ends came to 5 bases. This CDR3 region has 11 residues. In DNA form, the CDR3 reads TGTGCCAGCAGCTCGTACACTGAAGCTTTCTTT. Translation gives CASSSYTEAFF.

This chain joins TRBV27 and TRBJ2-6, with 8 positions matching TRBD1. The V gene's germline CDR1 is MNHEY and CDR2 SMNVEV (reference sequence). J gave up 2 bases and V 6 bases, and 15 bases lay outside the gene matches. This CDR3 spans 19 amino acids. CDR3 sequence (DNA): TGTGCCAGCAGCAGGACCGGGACAGGTATCGTCCCTGGGGCCAACGTCCTGACTTTC. Amino acid sequence: CASSRTGTGIVPGANVLTF.

The chain is built from TRBV30 and TRBJ1-5; D may be TRBD1 (5 bases). Germline V gives CDR1 GTSNPN, CDR2 SVGIG (reference sequence). The germline V and J ends were trimmed by 4 bases and 1 base, with 8 bases remaining between them. The CDR3 spans 13 residues. Here the CDR3 DNA reads TGTGCCTGGAACGAGGGGAGCAATCAGCCCCAGCATTTT. It yields the protein CAWNEGSNQPQHF.

V and J are TRBV5-1 and TRBJ1-2; a possible D gene is TRBD1 (6 bases). V dropped 4 bases and J dropped 3 bases, with 16 bases sitting between them. The CDR3 is made up of 15 amino acids. Germline lookup yields CDR1 SGHRS and CDR2 YFSETQ. This chain's CDR3 is CASSPEQGGYYGYTF. The CDR3 DNA sequence: TGCGCCAGCAGCCCAGAACAGGGCGGATACTATGGCTACACCTTC.

V and J are TRBV10-1 and TRBJ2-3, with D perhaps TRBD1 or TRBD2 (6 bases each). V was pared by 1 base and J by 2 bases, with 10 bases between. Germline V CDR1 and CDR2: WNHNN, SYGVQD (reference sequence). There are 15 residues in the CDR3. The chain's CDR3 is CASSEYREDTDTQYF. The CDR3 DNA reads TGCGCCAGCAGTGAGTACAGGGAGGACACAGATACGCAGTATTTT.

The chain uses TRBV7-9 and TRBJ1-1; 7 nucleotides align to TRBD1. CDR1 and CDR2 (germline): SEHNR, FQNEAQ (reference sequence). This CDR3 contains 13 residues. Trimming cost V 2 bases and J 3 bases; bases outside gene matches: 0. DNA for the CDR3: TGTGCCAGCAGCTTACAGGGGGACACTGAAGCTTTCTTT. Its translation is CASSLQGDTEAFF. The full variable domain, rest sourced from reference TRBV7-9 and TRBJ1-1, is DTGVSQNPRHKITKRGQNVTFRCDPISEHNRLYWYRQTLGQGPEFLTYFQNEAQLEKSRLLSDRFSAERPKGSFSTLEIQRTEQGDSAMYLCASSLQGDTEAFFGQGTRLTVV.

The chain links TRBV29-1 to TRBJ1-5; unclear D gene. The V gene lost 4 bases and the J gene lost 1 base, with 17 bases spanning the gap. The CDR3 loop spans 16 amino acids. Germline-derived CDR1 and CDR2 are SQVTM and ANQGSEA. The CDR3 spells CSVVKRSRISNQPQHF. In DNA form, the CDR3 reads TGCAGCGTTGTTAAAAGGTCTAGGATCAGCAATCAGCCCCAGCATTTT.

V is TRBV6-5 and J is TRBJ1-2; tentative D call: TRBD1 (5 bases). The CDR3 contains 15 residues. Between the trimmed V and J ends, which lost 4 bases and 7 bases, there was a span of 19 bases. In germline, CDR1 is MNHEY, CDR2 SVGAGI. The DNA for the CDR3 is TGTGCCAGCAGTTTGTCCGGCAGGGAGGCGAGTGGCTACACCTTC. As protein: CASSLSGREASGYTF.

This clone was seen a handful of times. V gene TRBV7-9 combines with J gene TRBJ2-5, with D perhaps assigned TRBD1 or TRBD2 (5 bases each). Germline V lookup: CDR1 SEHNR, CDR2 FQNEAQ (reference sequence). The V end was cut by 4 bases, the J end by 5 bases, with 26 bases between. The CDR3 is 18 amino acids. The DNA for the CDR3 is TGTGCCAGCAGCTCCGGGGCCGAGGAACGGGACCAATTCGAGACCCAGTACTTC. Its translation: CASSSGAEERDQFETQYF.

The V and J genes are TRBV18 and TRBJ1-4; no definite D call. V gave up 2 bases and J gave up 6 bases, with 10 bases separating them. Germline V gene sequence: CDR1 KGHSH, CDR2 LQKENI. The CDR3 length is 14 residues. The CDR3 spells CASSPGWGDEKLFF. The CDR3 DNA reads TGTGCCAGCTCACCAGGGTGGGGAGATGAAAAACTGTTTTTT.